What follows are 8 T cell receptor beta chains derived from one specimen sequenced in a study of blood T cells in healthy people across ages. Alongside a J-beta primer mix, a sample-barcoded 5' primer served in a second PCR lasting about 7 to 11 cycles. One entry per CDR3 protein, called by TCRdb with MiXCR from the 5' RACE reads. The table records fewer than 900,000 distinct CDR3 sequences, 43% of them present only once. Material: blood. The receptor source for this set is a woman aged 55-70 years in good health.

The rearrangement uses TRBV25-1 and TRBJ2-1; the D call may be TRBD1 or TRBD2 (5 bases each). CDR1 and CDR2 from the germline V gene are MGHDK and SYGVNS. Deletions cut 6 bases from V and 4 bases from J, with 19 bases between. This CDR3 has 16 amino acids. CDR3 DNA: TGTGCCAGCAGCCCTAGCTTGGCAGGGTGGTACAATGAGCAGTTCTTC. Amino acid sequence: CASSPSLAGWYNEQFF.

The chain couples TRBV20-1 to TRBJ2-5; perhaps TRBD1 as D (5 bases). Trimming took 6 bases from V and 5 from J, leaving 13 bases between them. Germline V gene data show CDR1 as DFQATT and CDR2 as SNEGSKA (reference sequence). The CDR3 contains 12 residues. The CDR3 DNA reads as TGCAGTGCCCAAATCAGGGTTGAGACCCAGTACTTC. This translates into CSAQIRVETQYF.

The table lists this clonotype with a few counts. J is TRBJ1-1 and V is TRBV5-1; D is uncertain. This CDR3 is built from 15 residues. The V gene's germline CDR1 is SGHRS and CDR2 YFSETQ. The V end was cut by 0 bases, the J end by 4 bases, with 13 bases between. CDR3 protein: CASSLDWVLGTEAFF. Written as DNA, the CDR3 is TGCGCCAGCAGCTTGGATTGGGTACTGGGCACTGAAGCTTTCTTT. The whole variable domain, remainder taken from reference TRBV5-1 and TRBJ1-1, is KAGVTQTPRYLIKTRGQQVTLSCSPISGHRSVSWYQQTPGQGLQFLFEYFSETQRNKGNFPGRFSGRQFSNSRSEMNVSTLELGDSALYLCASSLDWVLGTEAFFGQGTRLTVV.

The chain links TRBV27 to TRBJ2-7; 9 bases match TRBD2. Germline loops: CDR1 MNHEY, CDR2 SMNVEV (reference sequence). V shed 2 bases, J shed 1 base, and the junction held 9 bases outside the gene matches. The CDR3 consists of 17 residues. The CDR3 sequence is CASSLNSQRGVSYEQYF. In DNA, the CDR3 is TGTGCCAGCAGTTTAAACAGCCAGCGGGGGGTATCCTACGAGCAGTACTTC.

This clonotype turned up a few times. This chain links TRBV20-1 with TRBJ2-3, with TRBD2 matching 9 bases. CDR3 length: 15 amino acids. Germline CDR1 DFQATT, CDR2 SNEGSKA (reference sequence). J was trimmed by 5 bases and V by 4 bases; bases with no gene match: 10. CDR3 in DNA: TGCAGTGCTAAGCGACCGGGACTAGCTGGAGATACGCAGTATTTT. This encodes CSAKRPGLAGDTQYF.

This sequence joins TRBV20-1 and TRBJ2-1; no clear D. V was shortened by 5 bases and J by 6 bases, with 29 bases between the two germline ends. CDR3 length equals 18 residues. Germline V gene sequence: CDR1 DFQATT, CDR2 SNEGSKA (reference sequence). Here the CDR3 DNA reads TGCAGTGCTCTACGGACCGCAGGAATCATTCTAAGTTCCAATGAGCAGTTCTTC. It specifies CSALRTAGIILSSNEQFF.

This clonotype showed up just a few times. The chain couples TRBV7-3 to TRBJ2-4; 7 bases line up with TRBD1. The CDR3 sequence is 16 residues long. Germline lookup yields CDR1 SGHTA and CDR2 FQGTGA. J gave up 0 bases and V 5 bases, and 7 bases lay outside the gene matches. CDR3 amino acids: CASSPGTELAKNIQYF. CDR3 sequence (DNA): TGTGCCAGCAGCCCGGGGACAGAACTAGCCAAAAACATTCAGTACTTC. The whole variable domain, filled in from reference TRBV7-3 and TRBJ2-4, reads GAGVSQTPSNKVTEKGKYVELRCDPISGHTALYWYRQSLGQGPEFLIYFQGTGAADDSGLPNDRFFAVRPEGSVSTLKIQRTERGDSAVYLCASSPGTELAKNIQYFGAGTRLSVL.

The chain employs TRBV20-1 and TRBJ1-2; D is unclear. Germline V gene sequence: CDR1 DFQATT, CDR2 SNEGSKA (reference sequence). V lost 1 base and J 0 bases, leaving 3 bases between the germline ends. The CDR3 is 12 amino acids. Here the CDR3 DNA reads TGCAGTGCTAGAGTGGCTAACTATGGCTACACCTTC. Translating gives CSARVANYGYTF.